Listed below are T cell receptor beta chains from one sample, sequenced in a study of T cells in Graves' hyperthyroidism and ophthalmopathy. TCRdb re-derived calls from the multiplex PCR reads in MiXCR, one entry per CDR3 protein. This sample has 700,000 to 850,000 distinct CDR3 sequences, with just over 35% found just once. The sequenced material came from blood. The source of these receptors is a woman aged 40 to 50 with Graves' hyperthyroidism. The CDR3 runs from the conserved cysteine through the conserved F or W. A D gene is named only where the DNA matches it firmly. Clone size, where shown, is once, few, many, or a class for clones that have expanded.

d_gene: TRBD1; j_gene: TRBJ1-1; abundance: once; v_gene: TRBV19; CDR3aa: CASSIVGTGAFF; CDR3nt: TGTGCCAGTAGTATAGTGGGGACAGGCGCTTTCTTT
d_gene: NA; j_gene: TRBJ2-7; abundance: many; v_gene: TRBV7-8; CDR3aa: CASSHGGPHYEQYF; CDR3nt: TGTGCCAGCTCACACGGGGGGCCCCACTACGAGCAGTACTTC
d_gene: TRBD1; j_gene: TRBJ2-7; abundance: many; v_gene: TRBV24-1; CDR3aa: CATARTGGQEQYF; CDR3nt: TGTGCCACCGCAAGGACAGGTGGACAGGAGCAGTACTTC
d_gene: TRBD1; j_gene: TRBJ1-1; abundance: many; v_gene: TRBV4-3; CDR3aa: CASSHGTAGAFF; CDR3nt: TGCGCCAGCAGCCACGGGACAGCTGGAGCTTTCTTT
d_gene: NA; j_gene: TRBJ1-2; abundance: many; v_gene: TRBV7-2; CDR3aa: CASSPPGSKNYGYTF; CDR3nt: TGTGCCAGCAGCCCGCCGGGTTCCAAAAACTATGGCTACACCTTC
d_gene: TRBD1; j_gene: TRBJ1-2; abundance: few; v_gene: TRBV19; CDR3aa: CASSIDRDRANYGYTF; CDR3nt: TGTGCCAGTAGTATAGACCGGGACAGAGCTAACTATGGCTACACCTTC
d_gene: NA; j_gene: TRBJ1-1; abundance: few; v_gene: TRBV30; CDR3aa: CAWSPNSNTEAFF; CDR3nt: TGTGCCTGGAGTCCCAACAGCAACACTGAAGCTTTCTTT
d_gene: NA; j_gene: TRBJ1-2; abundance: NA; v_gene: TRBV7-2; CDR3aa: CASTLGGARYGYTF; CDR3nt: TGTGCCAGCACTCTTGGAGGGGCGAGGTATGGCTACACCTTC
d_gene: NA; j_gene: TRBJ1-5; abundance: few; v_gene: TRBV19; CDR3aa: CASSIGPGTGRFWPQHF; CDR3nt: TGTGCCAGTAGTATCGGGCCCGGGACTGGGCGGTTTTGGCCCCAGCATTTT
d_gene: TRBD1; j_gene: TRBJ2-5; abundance: few; v_gene: TRBV4-3; CDR3aa: CASSQEVGTGETQYF; CDR3nt: TGCGCCAGCAGCCAAGAGGTGGGGACAGGGGAGACCCAGTACTTC
d_gene: NA; j_gene: TRBJ2-5; abundance: NA; v_gene: TRBV24-1; CDR3aa: CATSDWHDGETQYF; CDR3nt: TGTGCCACCAGTGATTGGCATGATGGGGAGACCCAGTACTTC
d_gene: TRBD1; j_gene: TRBJ1-1; abundance: NA; v_gene: TRBV7-9; CDR3aa: CASSLIPTGANTEAFF; CDR3nt: TGTGCCAGCAGCTTAATCCCGACAGGGGCGAACACTGAAGCTTTCTTT
d_gene: NA; j_gene: TRBJ1-5; abundance: many; v_gene: TRBV11-2; CDR3aa: CASSFSLEQPQHF; CDR3nt: TGTGCCAGCAGCTTTTCCCTGGAGCAGCCCCAGCATTTT
d_gene: NA; j_gene: TRBJ1-5; abundance: NA; v_gene: TRBV3-2; CDR3aa: CASSQVKGGAGGNQPQHF; CDR3nt: TGTGCCAGCAGCCAAGTAAAGGGGGGCGCAGGGGGCAATCAGCCCCAGCATTTT
d_gene: NA; j_gene: TRBJ2-5; abundance: NA; v_gene: TRBV20-1; CDR3aa: CSARVPGLWTQYF; CDR3nt: TGCAGTGCTCGCGTCCCGGGACTTTGGACCCAGTACTTC
d_gene: NA; j_gene: TRBJ1-2; abundance: NA; v_gene: TRBV12-3/TRBV12-4; CDR3aa: CASSPTLGPTYGYTF; CDR3nt: TGTGCCAGCAGTCCGACCCTTGGACCGACCTATGGCTACACCTTC
d_gene: NA; j_gene: TRBJ2-3; abundance: NA; v_gene: TRBV28; CDR3aa: CASRWTRGSDTQYF; CDR3nt: TGTGCCAGCAGATGGACACGAGGGTCAGATACGCAGTATTTT
d_gene: NA; j_gene: TRBJ1-5; abundance: NA; v_gene: TRBV10-3; CDR3aa: CAISESGANNQPQHF; CDR3nt: TGTGCCATCAGTGAGTCAGGGGCGAACAATCAGCCCCAGCATTTT
d_gene: NA; j_gene: TRBJ1-2; abundance: NA; v_gene: TRBV19; CDR3aa: CASTRDGLVTSYGYTF; CDR3nt: TGTGCCAGTACCAGGGACGGGCTCGTCACCAGCTATGGCTACACCTTC
d_gene: TRBD1; j_gene: TRBJ2-7; abundance: many; v_gene: TRBV19; CDR3aa: CASSMGQDDEQYF; CDR3nt: TGTGCCAGTAGCATGGGACAGGATGACGAGCAGTACTTC
d_gene: NA; j_gene: TRBJ2-7; abundance: few; v_gene: TRBV4-3; CDR3aa: CASSQDLGDGTYEQYF; CDR3nt: TGCGCCAGCAGCCAAGATTTAGGGGACGGAACCTACGAGCAGTACTTC
d_gene: NA; j_gene: TRBJ1-1; abundance: NA; v_gene: TRBV28; CDR3aa: CASSSLTWGLNTEAFF; CDR3nt: TGTGCCAGCAGTTCCCTCACATGGGGCTTGAACACTGAAGCTTTCTTT